Listed below are T cell receptor beta chains from one sample, sequenced in a study of a mutant IDH1 vaccine in newly diagnosed glioma. These receptors' antigens are unknown. Data came from immunoSEQ multiplex PCR; TCRdb stores just in-frame clones and leaves some out. The sample has roughly 40,000 clones, roughly 92% seen once. The input for sequencing was PBMCs, taken from a glioma patient whose treatment included an IDH1 peptide vaccine. Every receptor here comes from a man in his fifties with glioma. Both conserved end residues are part of each CDR3. D genes are given only for firm matches. Size tells how often a clone was seen (once, few, many) or the class of an expanded clone, and some rows leave it out.

d_call: -; j_call: TRBJ1-6; clone_size: -; v_call: TRBV19; cdr3_aa: CASSRAASPLHF; cdr3_nt: TGTGCCAGTAGTAGGGCAGCTTCACCCCTCCACTTT
d_call: TRBD1; j_call: TRBJ2-7; clone_size: -; v_call: TRBV7-8; cdr3_aa: CASSPDRVYEQYF; cdr3_nt: TGTGCCAGCAGCCCCGACAGGGTCTACGAGCAGTACTTC
d_call: -; j_call: TRBJ2-5; clone_size: once; v_call: TRBV2; cdr3_aa: CASSEYPSAGTQYF; cdr3_nt: TGTGCCAGCAGTGAATATCCTAGCGCGGGGACCCAGTACTTC
d_call: -; j_call: TRBJ2-6; clone_size: medium-sized; v_call: TRBV2; cdr3_aa: CASNTDNPSGANVLTF; cdr3_nt: TGTGCCAGCAATACGGACAACCCCTCTGGGGCCAACGTCCTGACTTTC
d_call: -; j_call: TRBJ1-5; clone_size: -; v_call: TRBV19; cdr3_aa: CASSILETGNQPQHF; cdr3_nt: TGTGCCAGTAGTATTTTGGAGACAGGTAATCAGCCCCAGCATTTT
d_call: -; j_call: TRBJ1-5; clone_size: -; v_call: TRBV15; cdr3_aa: CATSSWGRSNQPQHF; cdr3_nt: TGTGCCACCAGCAGTTGGGGCCGAAGCAATCAGCCCCAGCATTTT
d_call: -; j_call: TRBJ1-5; clone_size: -; v_call: TRBV7-8; cdr3_aa: CASSLARRSNQPQHF; cdr3_nt: TGTGCCAGCAGCTTAGCGCGCCGTAGCAATCAGCCCCAGCATTTT
d_call: -; j_call: TRBJ2-1; clone_size: -; v_call: TRBV7-2; cdr3_aa: CASSATTGAAAEQFF; cdr3_nt: TGTGCCAGCAGCGCTACGACCGGGGCGGCGGCTGAGCAGTTCTTC
d_call: -; j_call: TRBJ1-3; clone_size: once; v_call: TRBV28; cdr3_aa: CASYLTGVGGNTIYF; cdr3_nt: TGTGCCAGCTACCTAACGGGGGTGGGAGGAAACACCATATATTTT
d_call: -; j_call: TRBJ1-2; clone_size: once; v_call: TRBV7-9; cdr3_aa: CASSQDGYGYTF; cdr3_nt: TGTGCCAGCAGCCAGGACGGCTATGGCTACACCTTC
d_call: -; j_call: TRBJ1-1; clone_size: -; v_call: TRBV19; cdr3_aa: CASSMNPLNTEAFF; cdr3_nt: TGTGCCAGTAGTATGAACCCGTTGAACACTGAAGCTTTCTTT